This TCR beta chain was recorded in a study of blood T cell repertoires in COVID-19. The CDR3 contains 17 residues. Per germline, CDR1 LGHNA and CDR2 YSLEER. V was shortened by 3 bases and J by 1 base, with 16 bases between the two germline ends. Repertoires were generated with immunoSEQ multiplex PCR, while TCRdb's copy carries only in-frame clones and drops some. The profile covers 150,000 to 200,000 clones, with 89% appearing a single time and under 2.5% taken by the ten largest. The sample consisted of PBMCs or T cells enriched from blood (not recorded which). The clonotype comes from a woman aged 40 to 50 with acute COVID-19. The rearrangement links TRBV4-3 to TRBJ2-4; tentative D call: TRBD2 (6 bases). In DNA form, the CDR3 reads TGCGCCAGCAGCCAGAAAAGGTTCGCGGGGGCCAAAAACATTCAGTACTTC. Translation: CASSQKRFAGAKNIQYF.